The next 12 T cell receptor beta chains were all read from a single sample in a study of CD8 T cells in Susac syndrome. The RNA, about 0.5 to 1 ug, was put through reverse transcription using random hexamers. TCRdb used MiXCR to reprocess the immunoSEQ multiplex PCR reads, holding one entry per CDR3 protein. This table holds 55,000 to 70,000 distinct CDR3 sequences, roughly 94% found once. Sequenced: CD8+ T cells from PBMCs. Source of these receptors: a human donor in good health.

This chain connects TRBV20-1 to TRBJ2-7, with D perhaps assigned TRBD1 or TRBD2 (5 bases each). Trimming removed 3 bases from V and 0 bases from J, with 9 bases in between. The germline CDR1 and CDR2 sequences are DFQATT and SNEGSKA (reference sequence). CDR3 size: 13 residues. As DNA, the CDR3 is TGCAGTGCTAGTTCTGGGGGCTCCTACGAGCAGTACGTC. Its translation is CSASSGGSYEQYV.

The chain uses TRBV29-1 and TRBJ1-2, with 7 bases that match TRBD1. The CDR3 sequence is 14 residues long. CDR1 is SQVTM and CDR2 is ANQGSEA in the germline V gene. Trimming took 3 bases from V and 7 from J; bases not matched to a gene: 11. CDR3 region: CSVDWRQGGPGYTF. The CDR3 coding sequence is TGCAGCGTTGATTGGAGACAGGGTGGTCCTGGCTACACCTTC.

The chain links TRBV6-2 or TRBV6-3 to TRBJ1-2; D call uncertain. Germline values: CDR1 MNHEY, CDR2 SVGEGT. This CDR3 region has 15 residues. V lost 2 bases to trimming and J lost 8 bases, with 18 bases between them. This chain's CDR3 is CASSYKGLGSGGYTF. Written as DNA, the CDR3 is TGTGCCAGCAGTTACAAAGGTCTCGGAAGCGGAGGCTACACCTTC.

This clonotype was seen once. This sequence joins TRBV7-9 and TRBJ2-2, with a tentative D call TRBD2 (6 bases). The germline V gene encodes CDR1 SEHNR and CDR2 FQNEAQ (reference sequence). The CDR3 is made up of 16 amino acids. V dropped 11 bases and J dropped 0 bases, with 19 bases sitting between them. DNA for the CDR3: TGTGCCGGTGCGGGGTTGGCAGCCACGAACACCGGGGAGCTGTTTTTT. Translation gives CAGAGLAATNTGELFF. Complete variable domain (other parts from reference TRBV7-9 and TRBJ2-2): DTGVSQNPRHKITKRGQNVTFRCDPISEHNRLYWYRQTLGQGPEFLTYFQNEAQLEKSRLLSDRFSAERPKGSFSTLEIQRTEQGDSAMYLCAGAGLAATNTGELFFGEGSRLTVL.

The V gene is TRBV13, the J gene TRBJ1-6; D might be TRBD1 (5 bases). Germline assignment: CDR1 PRHDT and CDR2 FYEKMQ (reference sequence). V lost 4 bases, J lost 14 bases, and 12 bases lay in between. The length of the CDR3 is 12 residues. The CDR3 here is CASSSPTRALHF. The CDR3, as DNA: TGTGCCAGCAGCTCCCCTACCAGGGCCCTCCACTTT.

The CDR3 nucleotides read TGTGCCAGCAGTTCCAACCTAGCAGATACGCAGTATTTT. It encodes CASSSNLADTQYF. The V and J genes are TRBV28 and TRBJ2-3, with unresolved D. Germline V CDR1 and CDR2: MDHEN, SYDVKM. The V end was cut by 4 bases, the J end by 4 bases, with 9 bases between. This CDR3 has 13 residues.

The chain couples TRBV12-3 or TRBV12-4 to TRBJ2-1; no firm D call. V lost 7 bases to trimming and J lost 0 bases, with 4 bases between them. The CDR3 runs 12 residues. The CDR3 protein is CASMLSYNEQFF. The CDR3 DNA sequence: TGTGCCAGCATGCTCTCCTACAATGAGCAGTTCTTC.

The V and J genes are TRBV12-3 or TRBV12-4 and TRBJ1-3; D is possibly TRBD1 (5 bases). The CDR3 totals 14 residues. Trimming stripped 7 bases from V and 2 bases from J, with 12 bases between. CDR3 bases: TGTGCCAGCACCCCGGGACTGCCTGGAAACACCATATATTTT. Protein: CASTPGLPGNTIYF.

The chain joins TRBV6-5 to TRBJ1-2, with D possibly being TRBD1 (5 bases). CDR3 length: 14 amino acids. Trimming shortened V by 2 bases and J by 6 bases, and 13 bases separated the two germline ends. The germline CDR1 and CDR2 sequences are MNHEY and SVGAGI. The CDR3 DNA is TGTGCCAGCAGTTACAACGAGGGGAGTAATGGCTACACCTTC. Translated, it gives CASSYNEGSNGYTF.

The rearrangement joins TRBV6-5 to TRBJ2-7; D remains ambiguous. V lost 0 bases and J lost 1, with 13 bases in between. CDR3 length: 16 amino acids. The germline V gene has CDR1 MNHEY and CDR2 SVGAGI. The CDR3 region is CASSYSTGHQSYEQYF. In nucleotides, the CDR3 is TGTGCCAGCAGTTACTCGACGGGCCACCAGTCCTACGAGCAGTACTTC.

This clonotype was observed a single time. This chain links TRBV6-6 with TRBJ1-1, with D possibly TRBD1 on 6 matching bases. The CDR3 totals 15 residues. Germline lookup yields CDR1 MNHNY and CDR2 SVGAGI (reference sequence). V was pared by 6 bases and J by 2 bases, with 16 bases between. This CDR3 reads CASRKAGTSNTEAFF. The CDR3 DNA is TGTGCCAGCAGGAAAGCCGGGACATCCAACACTGAAGCTTTCTTT.

The chain recombines TRBV20-1 with TRBJ1-5; the match to TRBD1 covers 8 bases. V lost 7 bases to trimming and J lost 7 bases; unmatched junction nucleotides: 18. Germline V gives CDR1 DFQATT, CDR2 SNEGSKA (reference sequence). This CDR3 comprises 16 residues. This CDR3 is CSGLPRTGILNQPQHF. Here the CDR3 DNA reads TGCAGTGGCCTACCTAGGACAGGGATATTGAACCAGCCCCAGCATTTT.